Below are 5 T cell receptor beta chains sequenced from a single sample in a study of beta chain features in type 1 diabetes. Since all of the isolated RNA was reverse transcribed, expressed TCRB transcripts were what got sequenced. Produced via immunoSEQ multiplex PCR; TCRdb's table is partial and in-frame only. The sample consists of some 150,000 clones, 11% of them appearing once. Sequencing was performed on central memory CD4+ T cells from blood. These TCRs come from a man in his late teens or twenties in good health.

V and J are TRBV1 and TRBJ2-6; TRBD2 is the table's D call and was not checked against the DNA. TRBV1 has pseudogene status. CDR3 length: 16 residues. The CDR3 bases are TGCACCAGCAGCTTAGCCACAAACCCTGGGGCCAACGTCCTGACTTTC. Translation: CTSSLATNPGANVLTF.

The V call is TRBV7-2, the J call TRBJ2-5, with D unclear. The V gene lost 1 base and the J gene lost 4 bases, with 10 bases spanning the gap. CDR1 and CDR2 from the germline V gene are SGHTA and FQGNSA. The CDR3 totals 14 residues. The CDR3 loop reads CASSLELGRETQYF. The DNA of the CDR3 is TGTGCCAGCAGCTTAGAGCTGGGTAGAGAGACCCAGTACTTC. Combining the CDR3 with reference TRBV7-2 and TRBJ2-5 gives the whole variable domain GAGVSQSPSNKVTEKGKDVELRCDPISGHTALYWYRQSLGQGLEFLIYFQGNSAPDKSGLPSDRFSAERTGGSVSTLTIQRTQQEDSAVYLCASSLELGRETQYFGPGTRLLVL.

This rearrangement joins TRBV21-1 to TRBJ2-7. TRBV21-1 is marked as a pseudogene. The CDR3 is made up of 15 amino acids. The CDR3 DNA sequence: TGTGCCAGCAGCAAAGGTGGTAGGGAAAGCTACGAGCAGTACTTC. Its translation is CASSKGGRESYEQYF.

This sequence joins TRBV5-1 and TRBJ2-7; TRBD1 agrees at 11 bases. Germline trimming cut 2 bases from V and 7 bases from J; bases unmatched to any gene: 2. The germline V gene encodes CDR1 SGHRS and CDR2 YFSETQ. CDR3 length: 13 amino acids. The CDR3 protein is CASSLGQGAEQYF. In nucleotides, the CDR3 is TGCGCCAGCAGCTTAGGACAGGGGGCAGAGCAGTACTTC.

The V call is TRBV11-2, the J call TRBJ2-1; unclear D gene. The ends were cut back, 1 base at V and 6 bases at J, with 7 bases in the middle. Germline-derived CDR1 and CDR2 are SGHAT and FQNNGV. This CDR3 region has 13 residues. CDR3 nucleotides: TGTGCCAGCAGCTTAGCGCCTTTCAATGAGCAGTTCTTC. Protein product: CASSLAPFNEQFF.